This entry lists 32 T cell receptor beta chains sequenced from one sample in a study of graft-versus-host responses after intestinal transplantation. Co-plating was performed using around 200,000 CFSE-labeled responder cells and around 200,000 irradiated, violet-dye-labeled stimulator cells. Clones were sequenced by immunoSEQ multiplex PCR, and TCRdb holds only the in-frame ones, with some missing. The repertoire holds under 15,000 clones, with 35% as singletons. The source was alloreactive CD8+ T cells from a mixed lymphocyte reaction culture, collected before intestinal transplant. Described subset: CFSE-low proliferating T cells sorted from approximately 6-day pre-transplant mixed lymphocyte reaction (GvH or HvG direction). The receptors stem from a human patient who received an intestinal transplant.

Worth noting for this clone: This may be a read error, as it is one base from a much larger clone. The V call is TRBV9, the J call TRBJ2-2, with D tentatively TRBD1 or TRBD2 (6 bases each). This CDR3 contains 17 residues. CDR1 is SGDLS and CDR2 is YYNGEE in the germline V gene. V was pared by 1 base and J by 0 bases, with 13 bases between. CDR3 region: CASSVYEGEANTGELFF. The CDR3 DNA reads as TGTGCCAGCAGCGTATATGAGGGGGAGGCGAACACCGGGGAGCTGTTTTTT.

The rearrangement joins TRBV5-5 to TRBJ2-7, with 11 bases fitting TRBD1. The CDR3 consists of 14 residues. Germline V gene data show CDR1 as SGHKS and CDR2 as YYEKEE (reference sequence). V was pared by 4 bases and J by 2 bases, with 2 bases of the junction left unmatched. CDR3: CASSLGQGAYEQYF. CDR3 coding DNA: TGTGCCAGCAGCCTGGGACAGGGGGCCTACGAGCAGTACTTC.

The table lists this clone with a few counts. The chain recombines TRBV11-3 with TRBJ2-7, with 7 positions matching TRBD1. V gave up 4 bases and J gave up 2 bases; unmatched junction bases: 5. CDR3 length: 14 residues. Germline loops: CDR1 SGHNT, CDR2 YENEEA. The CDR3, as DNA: TGTGCCAGCAGCTCCCCGCAGGGGGCCTACGAGCAGTACTTC. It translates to CASSSPQGAYEQYF.

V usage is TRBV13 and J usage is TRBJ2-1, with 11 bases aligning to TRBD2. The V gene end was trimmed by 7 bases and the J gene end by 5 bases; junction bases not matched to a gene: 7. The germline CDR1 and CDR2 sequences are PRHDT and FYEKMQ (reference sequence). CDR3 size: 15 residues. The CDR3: CASNLRGLADNEQFF. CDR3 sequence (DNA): TGTGCCAGCAATCTACGGGGACTAGCGGACAATGAGCAGTTCTTC.

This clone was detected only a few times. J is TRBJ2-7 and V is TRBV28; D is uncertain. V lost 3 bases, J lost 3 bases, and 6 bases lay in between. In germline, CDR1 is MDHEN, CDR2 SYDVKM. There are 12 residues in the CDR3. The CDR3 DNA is TGTGCCAGCAGTTTTTCCCGCTACGAGCAGTACTTC. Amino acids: CASSFSRYEQYF. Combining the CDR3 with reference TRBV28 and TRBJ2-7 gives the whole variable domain DVKVTQSSRYLVKRTGEKVFLECVQDMDHENMFWYRQDPGLGLRLIYFSYDVKMKEKGDIPEGYSVSREKKERFSLILESASTNQTSMYLCASSFSRYEQYFGPGTRLTVT.

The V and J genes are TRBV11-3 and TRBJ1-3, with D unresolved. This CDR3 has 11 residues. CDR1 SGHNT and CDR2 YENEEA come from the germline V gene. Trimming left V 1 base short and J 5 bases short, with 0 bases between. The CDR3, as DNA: TGTGCCAGCAGCTTAGGAAACACCATATATTTT. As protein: CASSLGNTIYF.

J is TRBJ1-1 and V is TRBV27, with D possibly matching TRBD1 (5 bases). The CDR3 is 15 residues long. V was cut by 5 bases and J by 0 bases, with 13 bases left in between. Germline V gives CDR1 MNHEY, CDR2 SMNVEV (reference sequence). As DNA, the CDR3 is TGTGCCAGCAGTCCCCCCCCCAGGGTGAACACTGAAGCTTTCTTT. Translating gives CASSPPPRVNTEAFF.

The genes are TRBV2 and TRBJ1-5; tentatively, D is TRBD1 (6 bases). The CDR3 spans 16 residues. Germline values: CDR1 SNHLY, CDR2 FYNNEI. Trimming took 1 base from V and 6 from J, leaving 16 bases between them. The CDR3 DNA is TGTGCCAGCAGTGAAGAACAGGGAAGAGCGGGTCAGCCCCAGCATTTT. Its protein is CASSEEQGRAGQPQHF.

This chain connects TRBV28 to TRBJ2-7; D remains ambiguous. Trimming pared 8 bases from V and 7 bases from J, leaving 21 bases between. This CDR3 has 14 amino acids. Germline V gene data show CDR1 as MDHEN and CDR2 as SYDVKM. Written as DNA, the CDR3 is TGTGCCAGCCTCAGGCAGGCCCCTCTAAGAGAGCAGTACTTC. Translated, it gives CASLRQAPLREQYF.

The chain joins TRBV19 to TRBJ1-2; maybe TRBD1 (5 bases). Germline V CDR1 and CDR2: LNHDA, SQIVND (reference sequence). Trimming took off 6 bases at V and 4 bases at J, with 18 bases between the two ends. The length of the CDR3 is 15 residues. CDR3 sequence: CASSPRGGSIYGYTF. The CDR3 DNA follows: TGTGCCAGTAGCCCCCGGGGGGGGTCTATCTATGGCTACACCTTC.

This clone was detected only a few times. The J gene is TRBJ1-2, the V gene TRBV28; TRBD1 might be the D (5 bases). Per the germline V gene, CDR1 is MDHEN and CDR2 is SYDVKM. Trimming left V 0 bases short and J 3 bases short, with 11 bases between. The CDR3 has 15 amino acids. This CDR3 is CASSLWAGRDYGYTF. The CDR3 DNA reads TGTGCCAGCAGTTTATGGGCAGGGCGGGACTATGGCTACACCTTC.

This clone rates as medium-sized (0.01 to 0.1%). In nucleotides, the CDR3 is TGTGCCAGCAGCCCAAGGGACAGCTCCTACGAGCAGTACTTC. Protein product: CASSPRDSSYEQYF. The chain joins TRBV7-8 to TRBJ2-7, with 7 nucleotides matching TRBD1. J was trimmed by 0 bases and V by 5 bases; bases with no gene match: 4. The CDR3 is 14 amino acids. In germline, CDR1 is SGHVS, CDR2 FQNEAQ.

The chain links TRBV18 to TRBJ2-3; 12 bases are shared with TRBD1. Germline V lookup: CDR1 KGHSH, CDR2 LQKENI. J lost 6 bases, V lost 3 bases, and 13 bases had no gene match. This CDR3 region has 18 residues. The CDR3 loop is CASSPKLGQGARTDTQYF. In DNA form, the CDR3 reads TGTGCCAGCTCACCCAAATTGGGACAGGGGGCGCGTACGGATACGCAGTATTTT. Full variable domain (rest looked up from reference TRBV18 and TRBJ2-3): NAGVMQNPRHLVRRRGQEARLRCSPMKGHSHVYWYRQLPEEGLKFMVYLQKENIIDESGMPKERFSAEFPKEGPSILRIQQVVRGDSAAYFCASSPKLGQGARTDTQYFGPGTRLTVL.

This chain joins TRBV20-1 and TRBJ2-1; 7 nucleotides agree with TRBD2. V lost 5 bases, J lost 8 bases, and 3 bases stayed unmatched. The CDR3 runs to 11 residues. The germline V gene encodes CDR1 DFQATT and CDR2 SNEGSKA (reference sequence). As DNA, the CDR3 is TGCAGTGCTTGGGAGGGGTATGAGCAGTTCTTC. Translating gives CSAWEGYEQFF.

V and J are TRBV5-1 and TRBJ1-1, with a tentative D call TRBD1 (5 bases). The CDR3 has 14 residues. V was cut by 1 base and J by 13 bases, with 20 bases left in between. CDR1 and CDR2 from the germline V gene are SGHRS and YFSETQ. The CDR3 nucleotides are TGCGCCAGCAGCTTGTTTAAGATTGGGGCAGCTCTTTTCTTT. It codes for CASSLFKIGAALFF.

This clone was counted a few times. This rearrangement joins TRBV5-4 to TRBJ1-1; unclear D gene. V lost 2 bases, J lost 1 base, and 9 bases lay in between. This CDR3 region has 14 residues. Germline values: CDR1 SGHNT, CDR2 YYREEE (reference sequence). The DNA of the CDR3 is TGTGCCAGCAGCTTTTTAGGCCGGAACACTGAAGCTTTCTTT. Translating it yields CASSFLGRNTEAFF.

The chain's CDR3 is CASSPGGGRYNEQFF. As DNA, the CDR3 is TGTGCCAGCAGCCCCGGGGGTGGGCGCTACAATGAGCAGTTCTTC. V gene TRBV9 combines with J gene TRBJ2-1; D is possibly TRBD2 (6 bases). This CDR3 spans 15 amino acids. The germline gives CDR1 SGDLS, CDR2 YYNGEE. V lost 4 bases and J 3 bases, leaving 14 bases between the germline ends. Variable domain in full (rest from reference TRBV9 and TRBJ2-1): DSGVTQTPKHLITATGQRVTLRCSPRSGDLSVYWYQQSLDQGLQFLIQYYNGEERAKGNILERFSAQQFPDLHSELNLSSLELGDSALYFCASSPGGGRYNEQFFGPGTRLTVL.

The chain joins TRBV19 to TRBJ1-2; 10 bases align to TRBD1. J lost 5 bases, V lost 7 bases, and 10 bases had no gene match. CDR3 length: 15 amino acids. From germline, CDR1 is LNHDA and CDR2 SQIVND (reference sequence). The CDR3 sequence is CASTHGGQGHYGYTF. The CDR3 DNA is TGTGCCAGTACCCACGGGGGACAGGGGCATTATGGCTACACCTTC.

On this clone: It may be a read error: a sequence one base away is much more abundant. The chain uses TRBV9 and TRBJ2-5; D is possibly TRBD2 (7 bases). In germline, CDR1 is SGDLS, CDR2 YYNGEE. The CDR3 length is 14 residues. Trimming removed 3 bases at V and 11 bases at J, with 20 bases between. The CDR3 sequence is CASSGGGRAGEQYF. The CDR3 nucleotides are TGTGCCAGCAGCGGAGGGGGGAGGGCCGGTGAGCAGTACTTC.

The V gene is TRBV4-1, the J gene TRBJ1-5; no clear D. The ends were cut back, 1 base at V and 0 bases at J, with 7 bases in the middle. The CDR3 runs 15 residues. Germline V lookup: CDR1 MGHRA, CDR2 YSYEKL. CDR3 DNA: TGCGCCAGCAGCCAAGTTGGGCCTAGCAATCAGCCCCAGCATTTT. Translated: CASSQVGPSNQPQHF.

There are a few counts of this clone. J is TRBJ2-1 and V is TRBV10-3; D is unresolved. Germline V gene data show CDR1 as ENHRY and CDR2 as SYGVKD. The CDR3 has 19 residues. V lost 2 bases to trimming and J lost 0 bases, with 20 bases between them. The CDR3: CAISEPQPLNSCSYNEQFF. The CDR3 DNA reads TGTGCCATCAGTGAGCCACAGCCTCTTAACAGTTGCTCCTACAATGAGCAGTTCTTC.

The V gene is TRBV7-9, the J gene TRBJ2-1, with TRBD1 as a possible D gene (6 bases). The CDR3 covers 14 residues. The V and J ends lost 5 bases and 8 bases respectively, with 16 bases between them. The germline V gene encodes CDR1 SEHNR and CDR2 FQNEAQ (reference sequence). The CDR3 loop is CASSIKAGDDEQFF. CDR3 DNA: TGTGCCAGCAGCATAAAGGCAGGGGACGATGAGCAGTTCTTC. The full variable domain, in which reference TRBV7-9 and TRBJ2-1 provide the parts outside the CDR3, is DTGVSQNPRHKITKRGQNVTFRCDPISEHNRLYWYRQTLGQGPEFLTYFQNEAQLEKSRLLSDRFSAERPKGSFSTLEIQRTEQGDSAMYLCASSIKAGDDEQFFGPGTRLTVL.

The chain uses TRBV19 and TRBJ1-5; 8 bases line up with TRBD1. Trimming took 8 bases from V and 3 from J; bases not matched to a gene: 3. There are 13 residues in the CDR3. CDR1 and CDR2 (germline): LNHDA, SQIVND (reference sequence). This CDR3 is CASGDRLNQPQHF. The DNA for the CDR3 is TGTGCCAGTGGGGACAGGCTCAATCAGCCCCAGCATTTT.

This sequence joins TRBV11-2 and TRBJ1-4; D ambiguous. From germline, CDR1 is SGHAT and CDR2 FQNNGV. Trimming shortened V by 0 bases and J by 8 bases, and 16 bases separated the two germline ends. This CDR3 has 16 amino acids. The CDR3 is CASSLEYSGSREKLFF. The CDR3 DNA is TGTGCCAGCAGCTTAGAATACAGTGGGAGCAGAGAAAAACTGTTTTTT. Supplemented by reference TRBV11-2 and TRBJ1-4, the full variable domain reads EAGVAQSPRYKIIEKRQSVAFWCNPISGHATLYWYQQILGQGPKLLIQFQNNGVVDDSQLPKDRFSAERLKGVDSTLKIQPAKLEDSAVYLCASSLEYSGSREKLFFGSGTQLSVL.

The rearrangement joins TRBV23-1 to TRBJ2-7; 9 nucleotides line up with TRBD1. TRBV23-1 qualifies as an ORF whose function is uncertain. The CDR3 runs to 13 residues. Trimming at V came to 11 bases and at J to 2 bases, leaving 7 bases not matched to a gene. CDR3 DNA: TGCGCCCTCCTGGGACAGGGAACCTACGAGCAGTACTTC. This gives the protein CALLGQGTYEQYF.

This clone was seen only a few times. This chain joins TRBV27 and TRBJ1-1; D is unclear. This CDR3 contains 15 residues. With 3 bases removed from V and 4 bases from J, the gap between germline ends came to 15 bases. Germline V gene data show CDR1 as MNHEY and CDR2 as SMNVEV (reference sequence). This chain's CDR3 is CASSFAQNSLTEAFF. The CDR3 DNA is TGTGCCAGCAGTTTCGCCCAAAACAGTCTCACTGAAGCTTTCTTT.

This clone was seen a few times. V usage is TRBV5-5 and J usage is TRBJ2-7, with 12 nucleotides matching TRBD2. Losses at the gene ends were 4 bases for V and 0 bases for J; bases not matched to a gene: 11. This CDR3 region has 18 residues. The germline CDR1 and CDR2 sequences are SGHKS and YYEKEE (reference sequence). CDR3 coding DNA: TGTGCCAGCAGCCAAGATCAGAGACTAGCGGGGGCCTCCTACGAGCAGTACTTC. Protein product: CASSQDQRLAGASYEQYF.

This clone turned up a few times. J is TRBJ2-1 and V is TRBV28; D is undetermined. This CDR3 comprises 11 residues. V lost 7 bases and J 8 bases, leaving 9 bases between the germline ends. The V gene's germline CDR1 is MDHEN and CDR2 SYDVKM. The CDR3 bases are TGTGCCAGCACCCTAAGCGATGAGCAGTTCTTC. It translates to CASTLSDEQFF.

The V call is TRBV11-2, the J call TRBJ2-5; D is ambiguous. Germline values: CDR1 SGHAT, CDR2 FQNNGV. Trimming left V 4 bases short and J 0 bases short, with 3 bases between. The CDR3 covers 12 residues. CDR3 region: CASSSDQETQYF. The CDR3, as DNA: TGTGCCAGCAGCTCAGACCAAGAGACCCAGTACTTC. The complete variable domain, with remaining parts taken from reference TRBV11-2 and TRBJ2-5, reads EAGVAQSPRYKIIEKRQSVAFWCNPISGHATLYWYQQILGQGPKLLIQFQNNGVVDDSQLPKDRFSAERLKGVDSTLKIQPAKLEDSAVYLCASSSDQETQYFGPGTRLLVL.

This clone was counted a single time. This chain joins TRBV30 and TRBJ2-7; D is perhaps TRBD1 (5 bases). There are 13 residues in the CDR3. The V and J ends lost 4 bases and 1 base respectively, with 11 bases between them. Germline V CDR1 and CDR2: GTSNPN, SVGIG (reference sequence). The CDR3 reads CAWNTGRSYEQYF. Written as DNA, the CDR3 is TGTGCCTGGAATACAGGTAGATCCTACGAGCAGTACTTC.

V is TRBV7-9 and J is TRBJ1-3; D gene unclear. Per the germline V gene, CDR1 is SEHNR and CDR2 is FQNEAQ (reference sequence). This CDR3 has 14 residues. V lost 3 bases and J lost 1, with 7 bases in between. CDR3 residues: CASSFSGSGNTIYF. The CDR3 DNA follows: TGTGCCAGCAGCTTCTCGGGGTCTGGAAACACCATATATTTT.

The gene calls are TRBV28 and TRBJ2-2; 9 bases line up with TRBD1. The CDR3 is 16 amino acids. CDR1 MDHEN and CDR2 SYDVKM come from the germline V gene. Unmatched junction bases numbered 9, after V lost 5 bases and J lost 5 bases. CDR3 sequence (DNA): TGTGCCAGCAGTCTCCTGACAGGGGGAGGGACCGGGGAGCTGTTTTTT. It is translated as CASSLLTGGGTGELFF.